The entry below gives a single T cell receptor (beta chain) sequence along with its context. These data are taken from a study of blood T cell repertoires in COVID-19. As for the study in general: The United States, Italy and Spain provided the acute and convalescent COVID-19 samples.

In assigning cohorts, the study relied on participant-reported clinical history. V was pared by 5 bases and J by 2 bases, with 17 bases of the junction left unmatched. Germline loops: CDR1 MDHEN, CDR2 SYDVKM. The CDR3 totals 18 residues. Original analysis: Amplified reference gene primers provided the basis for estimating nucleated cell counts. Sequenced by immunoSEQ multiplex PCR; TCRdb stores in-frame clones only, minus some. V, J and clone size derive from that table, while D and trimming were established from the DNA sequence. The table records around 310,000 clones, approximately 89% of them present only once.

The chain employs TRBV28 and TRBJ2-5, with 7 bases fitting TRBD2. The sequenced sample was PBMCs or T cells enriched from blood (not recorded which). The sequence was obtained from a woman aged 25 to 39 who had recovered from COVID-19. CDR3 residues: CASSTFARREGTQETQYF. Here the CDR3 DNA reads TGTGCCAGCAGTACATTTGCCCGTAGGGAGGGGACTCAAGAGACCCAGTACTTC.